This T cell receptor beta chain was documented in a study of cytomegalovirus exposure and HLA in healthy donors. Study results and limitations: In a later analysis, TCR beta V- and J-gene trimming was associated with a missense DCLRE1C variant.

Primers included in the PCR were 60 Vbeta and 13 Jbeta primers. The table came from immunoSEQ multiplex PCR; TCRdb's copy has only in-frame clones and leaves some out. The table records around 170,000 clones, around 79% of them present only once. To note about this clone: The antigen remains unidentified.

The CDR3 has 15 amino acids. Germline CDR1 is SGHRS and CDR2 is YFSETQ. The junction had 1 base not matched to a gene; V was cut back by 0 bases and J by 2 bases. Sample: PBMCs. This clonotype was sampled from a woman between 40 and 50 years old in good health and CMV-seronegative. The V call is TRBV5-1, the J call TRBJ2-7; 11 positions match TRBD1. The CDR3 sequence: CASSLEGQGAYEQYF. The CDR3 coding sequence is TGCGCCAGCAGCTTGGAGGGACAGGGGGCCTACGAGCAGTACTTC.